These T cell receptor beta chains were read from a single sample in a study of T cell responses to AZD1222 COVID-19 vaccine. Clones were read by immunoSEQ multiplex PCR, and TCRdb kept only the in-frame ones, dropping some. This sample has approximately 120,000 clones; roughly 90% occur once, and the top ten carry approximately 4.5%. Source: peripheral blood, taken on day 0 of AZD1222 vaccination. The receptors here all came from an adult in good health. The CDR3 runs from the conserved cysteine through the conserved F or W. D genes are given only for firm matches. Clone size, where shown, is once, few, many, or a class for clones that have expanded.

few	TRBV19	NA	TRBJ1-2	CASGADYGYTF	TGTGCCAGTGGGGCTGACTATGGCTACACCTTC
NA	TRBV7-9	TRBD1	TRBJ2-7	CASSPPLRTGTYEQYF	TGTGCCAGCAGCCCTCCCCTACGGACAGGGACCTACGAGCAGTACTTC
many	TRBV28	TRBD1	TRBJ1-2	CASTLGTGGRGYTF	TGTGCCAGCACCTTGGGTACAGGGGGCCGTGGCTACACCTTC
NA	TRBV5-1	NA	TRBJ1-3	CASRRDSISGNTIYF	TGCGCCAGCAGACGCGACAGCATCTCTGGAAACACCATATATTTT
NA	TRBV11-2	NA	TRBJ2-2	CASSSQGNTGELFF	TGTGCCAGCAGCTCGCAGGGGAACACCGGGGAGCTGTTTTTT
once	TRBV7-3	TRBD1	TRBJ1-1	CASSWTGSTEAFF	TGTGCCAGCAGCTGGACAGGGTCCACTGAAGCTTTCTTT
once	TRBV6-5	TRBD1	TRBJ1-6	CASSSTGTVRRPLHF	TGTGCCAGCAGTTCGACCGGGACAGTGCGTAGACCCCTCCACTTT
NA	TRBV10-3	NA	TRBJ1-5	CAISRGGNSDQPQHF	TGTGCCATCAGTCGGGGGGGGAATTCAGATCAGCCCCAGCATTTT
NA	TRBV6-5	TRBD2	TRBJ2-3	CASIYSGGTTDTQYF	TGTGCCAGCATTTACTCCGGGGGGACCACAGATACGCAGTATTTT
NA	TRBV28	NA	TRBJ1-5	CASRPRVWGPQHF	TGTGCCAGCAGACCACGGGTTTGGGGGCCCCAGCATTTT
NA	TRBV5-1	NA	TRBJ1-1	CASSLSEGVTTEAFF	TGCGCCAGCAGCTTGTCTGAGGGAGTAACAACTGAAGCTTTCTTT
NA	TRBV4-2	NA	TRBJ2-1	CASSQEETPYNEQFF	TGTGCCAGCAGCCAAGAGGAGACTCCGTACAATGAGCAGTTCTTC
NA	TRBV30	NA	TRBJ2-7	CAWKTDRKYEQYF	TGTGCCTGGAAGACGGACAGAAAATACGAGCAGTACTTC
NA	TRBV2	NA	TRBJ1-5	CASSEESGTFGQPQHF	TGTGCCAGCAGTGAAGAGTCCGGGACATTTGGTCAGCCCCAGCATTTT
NA	TRBV7-2	TRBD1	TRBJ1-1	CASRWYRGTTEAFF	TGTGCCAGCAGGTGGTACAGGGGGACGACTGAAGCTTTCTTT
NA	TRBV9	NA	TRBJ1-4	CASSTDSYNEKLFF	TGTGCCAGCAGCACGGACTCGTATAATGAAAAACTGTTTTTT
NA	TRBV2	NA	TRBJ1-2	CASRDSLEYGYTF	TGTGCCAGCAGGGACAGTTTGGAATATGGCTACACCTTC
NA	TRBV20-1	NA	TRBJ1-1	CSASTPEAFF	TGCAGTGCTAGCACCCCAGAAGCTTTCTTT
NA	TRBV7-9	NA	TRBJ1-5	CASSFPDSNQPQHF	TGTGCCAGCAGCTTTCCGGATAGCAATCAGCCCCAGCATTTT
NA	TRBV6-5	NA	TRBJ1-2	CASKKESGYYGYTF	TGTGCCAGCAAAAAAGAATCTGGGTACTATGGCTACACCTTC
NA	TRBV3-1/TRBV3-2	TRBD1	TRBJ1-2	CASSSTGTGGNYGYTF	TGTGCCAGCAGCTCCACCGGGACAGGCGGGAACTATGGCTACACCTTC
NA	TRBV28	NA	TRBJ2-3	CASTNPSTDTQYF	TGTGCCAGTACGAATCCTAGCACAGATACGCAGTATTTT
NA	TRBV6-1	NA	TRBJ1-1	CASSDANIGGAFF	TGTGCCAGCAGTGACGCAAACATCGGAGGAGCTTTCTTT
NA	TRBV3-1/TRBV3-2	NA	TRBJ1-2	CASSQALGDGYTF	TGTGCCAGCAGCCAAGCTTTGGGAGATGGCTACACCTTC
NA	TRBV10-3	TRBD2	TRBJ2-3	CAISFLAETDTQYF	TGTGCCATCAGTTTCCTAGCGGAAACAGATACGCAGTATTTT
NA	TRBV11-2	NA	TRBJ1-2	CASSPEGTSYGYTF	TGTGCCAGCAGCCCTGAAGGTACCAGCTATGGCTACACCTTC
NA	TRBV7-6	NA	TRBJ2-7	CASSRAGASYEQYF	TGTGCCAGCAGCCGAGCAGGGGCTTCCTACGAGCAGTACTTC
once	TRBV3-1/TRBV3-2	NA	TRBJ2-6	CASSQVGSGANVLTF	TGTGCCAGCAGCCAAGTAGGCTCCGGGGCCAACGTCCTGACTTTC
NA	TRBV7-2	NA	TRBJ1-6	CASSFSQGISSPLHF	TGTGCCAGCAGCTTCAGTCAGGGGATTAGTTCACCCCTCCACTTT
once	TRBV19	NA	TRBJ2-3	CASSIVGGPTDTQYF	TGTGCCAGTAGTATAGTGGGAGGACCCACAGATACGCAGTATTTT
NA	TRBV9	NA	TRBJ2-1	CASGMYNEQFF	TGTGCCAGCGGGATGTACAATGAGCAGTTCTTC
NA	TRBV3-1/TRBV3-2	NA	TRBJ2-7	CASSQATYEQYF	TGTGCCAGCAGCCAAGCCACCTACGAGCAGTACTTC
NA	TRBV19	NA	TRBJ2-1	CASRGPTGSSYNEQFF	TGTGCCAGTAGGGGACCGACCGGGAGCTCCTACAATGAGCAGTTCTTC
NA	TRBV4-1	NA	TRBJ1-1	CASSQEGEKSNRDEAFF	TGCGCCAGCAGCCAAGAAGGGGAAAAGTCAAATCGGGATGAAGCTTTCTTT
NA	TRBV3-1/TRBV3-2	NA	TRBJ2-1	CASSQGSSRNEQFF	TGTGCCAGCAGCCAAGGGTCATCGCGCAATGAGCAGTTCTTC
NA	TRBV7-2	TRBD1	TRBJ1-1	CASRRTGGGEAFF	TGTGCCAGCAGGCGGACAGGGGGCGGTGAAGCTTTCTTT
NA	TRBV18	NA	TRBJ2-5	CASSPDNLETQYF	TGTGCCAGCTCACCAGACAACCTTGAGACCCAGTACTTC
NA	TRBV4-2	NA	TRBJ1-2	CASSQDITDTNYGYTF	TGTGCCAGCAGCCAAGATATTACAGACACAAACTATGGCTACACCTTC
NA	TRBV7-9	NA	TRBJ1-5	CASSQDGGPNQPQHF	TGTGCCAGCAGTCAAGACGGCGGGCCAAATCAGCCCCAGCATTTT
NA	TRBV28	NA	TRBJ2-1	CASTPGTKTYNEQFF	TGTGCCAGCACCCCCGGAACCAAGACCTACAATGAGCAGTTCTTC